Here is one T cell receptor beta chain with its context. The record originates from a study of blood T cell repertoires in COVID-19. Study-level information: COVID-19 samples, acute and convalescent, were from the United States, Italy and Spain. From T cells, B-cell-depleted T cells, or PBMCs came the material, which was cDNA or gDNA.

The CDR3 length is 16 residues. Per the study methods: Counts of nucleated cells, estimated from reference gene primer amplification, were obtained. Produced via immunoSEQ multiplex PCR; TCRdb's table is partial and in-frame only. The V and J calls and clone size were taken over from that table, and D and trimming were inferred from the DNA. The sample includes around 67,000 clones, around 91% of them seen just once. This TCR was sampled from a human donor in a cohort sampled during active COVID-19. The chain couples TRBV21-1 to TRBJ1-6; TRBD1, the D gene given by the table, was not confirmed from the DNA. TRBV21-1 is a pseudogene locus. Sequenced input: peripheral blood. CDR3 loop: CANSLRDRGLNSPLHF. The CDR3 DNA follows: TGTGCCAACAGCCTCCGGGACAGGGGGCTTAATTCACCCCTCCACTTT.